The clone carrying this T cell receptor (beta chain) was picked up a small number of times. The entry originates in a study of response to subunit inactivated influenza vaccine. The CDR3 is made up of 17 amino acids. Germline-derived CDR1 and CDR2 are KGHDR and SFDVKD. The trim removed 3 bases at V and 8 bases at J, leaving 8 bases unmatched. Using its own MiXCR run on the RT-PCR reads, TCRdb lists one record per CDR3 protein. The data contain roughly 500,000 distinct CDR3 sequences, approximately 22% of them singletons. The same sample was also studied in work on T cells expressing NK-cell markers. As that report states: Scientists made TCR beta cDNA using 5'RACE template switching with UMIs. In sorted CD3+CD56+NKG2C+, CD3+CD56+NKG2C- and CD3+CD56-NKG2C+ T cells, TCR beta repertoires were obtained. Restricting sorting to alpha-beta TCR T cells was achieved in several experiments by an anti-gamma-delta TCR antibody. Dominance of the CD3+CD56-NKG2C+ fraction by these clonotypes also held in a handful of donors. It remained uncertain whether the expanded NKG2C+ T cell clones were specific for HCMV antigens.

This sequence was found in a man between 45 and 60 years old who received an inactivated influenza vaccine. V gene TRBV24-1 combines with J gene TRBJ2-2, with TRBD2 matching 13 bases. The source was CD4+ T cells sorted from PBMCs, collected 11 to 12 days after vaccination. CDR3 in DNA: TGTGCCACCAGTGATGGGACTAGCGGGAAAGAGGCTGGGGAGCTGTTTTTT. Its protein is CATSDGTSGKEAGELFF.